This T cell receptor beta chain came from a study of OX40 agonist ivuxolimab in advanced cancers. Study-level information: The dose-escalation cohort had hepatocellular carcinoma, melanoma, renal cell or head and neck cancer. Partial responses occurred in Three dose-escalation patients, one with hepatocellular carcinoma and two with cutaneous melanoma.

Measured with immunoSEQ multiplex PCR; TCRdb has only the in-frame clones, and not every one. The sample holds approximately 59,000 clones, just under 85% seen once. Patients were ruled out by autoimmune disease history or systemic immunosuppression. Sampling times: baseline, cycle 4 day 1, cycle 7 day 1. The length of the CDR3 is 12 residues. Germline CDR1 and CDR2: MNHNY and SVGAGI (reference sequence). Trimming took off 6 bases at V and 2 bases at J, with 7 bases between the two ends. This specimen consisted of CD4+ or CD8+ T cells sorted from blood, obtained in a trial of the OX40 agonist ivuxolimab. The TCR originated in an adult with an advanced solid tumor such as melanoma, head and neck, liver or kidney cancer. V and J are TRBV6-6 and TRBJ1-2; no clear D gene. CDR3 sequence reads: CASRDRNYGYTF. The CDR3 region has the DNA TGTGCCAGCAGGGACCGCAACTATGGCTACACCTTC.